The 14 T cell receptor beta chains given below trace back to one sample, sequenced in a study of shared clonotypes between healthy human individuals. The repertoire was sequenced with immunoSEQ multiplex PCR; TCRdb's copy has only in-frame clones and lacks some. The profile shows about 820,000 clones, 80% to 95% of them singletons. CD45RO negativity and positive selection for CCR7 defined naive CD8 cells, a population that excluded terminally differentiated effector memory CD45RA+ cells. Sequenced: naive CD8+ T cells sorted from blood. These receptors all come from a man between 25 and 39 years old in good health.

This chain joins TRBV13 and TRBJ2-1; D gene ambiguous. The V end was cut by 4 bases, the J end by 5 bases, with 9 bases between. The CDR3 runs 13 residues. Germline V gene sequence: CDR1 PRHDT, CDR2 FYEKMQ (reference sequence). CDR3 residues: CASSSGWNNEQFF. In DNA form, the CDR3 reads TGTGCCAGCAGCTCCGGGTGGAACAATGAGCAGTTCTTC.

This chain connects TRBV21-1 to TRBJ2-1; TRBD2 was called by the table and not checked on the DNA. TRBV21-1 is deemed a pseudogene. The CDR3 is 19 amino acids. As DNA, the CDR3 is TGTGCCAGCAGCCTACTGACAGCGGCTCCGGGACTAGCGGCGGATGAGCAGTTCTTC. It specifies CASSLLTAAPGLAADEQFF.

The chain recombines TRBV11-2 with TRBJ2-1; 10 nucleotides align to TRBD2. The V and J ends lost 0 bases and 4 bases, in that order; junction bases with no gene match: 12. Per germline, CDR1 SGHAT and CDR2 FQNNGV. The length of the CDR3 is 19 residues. The CDR3 DNA sequence: TGTGCCAGCAGCTTAGATAGTTTGTCTGGACTAGCGGATTACAATGAGCAGTTCTTC. As protein: CASSLDSLSGLADYNEQFF.

This clone was counted a single time. V gene TRBV7-9 combines with J gene TRBJ1-6, with 7 bases fitting TRBD1. CDR1 is SEHNR and CDR2 is FQNEAQ in the germline V gene (reference sequence). Trimming cost V 7 bases and J 9 bases; bases outside gene matches: 9. The CDR3 totals 14 residues. The CDR3, as DNA: TGTGCCAGCATCCCCGGGACAGAAGGTTCACCCCTCCACTTT. Translated: CASIPGTEGSPLHF.

The chain recombines TRBV13 with TRBJ2-5; 7 bases map to TRBD1. V lost 4 bases to trimming and J lost 5 bases; unmatched junction nucleotides: 16. CDR3 length: 17 residues. Germline assignment: CDR1 PRHDT and CDR2 FYEKMQ (reference sequence). DNA for the CDR3: TGTGCCAGCAGCTCCCCCGTAGGCCAGGGGGTAGGGGAGACCCAGTACTTC. It translates to CASSSPVGQGVGETQYF.

The chain recombines TRBV5-4 with TRBJ2-7; D not resolved. The germline CDR1 and CDR2 sequences are SGHNT and YYREEE (reference sequence). The CDR3 spans 15 residues. V was shortened by 4 bases and J by 0 bases, with 14 bases between the two germline ends. CDR3 nucleotide sequence: TGTGCCAGCAGCGACCTAGGTGGGCCCTCCTACGAGCAGTACTTC. It yields the protein CASSDLGGPSYEQYF.

On this clone itself: Other DNA sequences in the same sample also yield this CDR3. The V and J genes are TRBV29-1 and TRBJ2-7; the match to TRBD2 covers 10 bases. Germline V CDR1 and CDR2: SQVTM, ANQGSEA. The CDR3 length is 13 residues. The V segment lost 2 bases and the J segment 3 bases; nucleotides outside the gene matches: 1. The CDR3 sequence is CSVELAGVYEQYF. The CDR3 DNA sequence: TGCAGCGTTGAACTAGCGGGAGTCTACGAGCAGTACTTC.

V and J are TRBV9 and TRBJ2-5; 7 positions agree with TRBD2. This CDR3 has 14 residues. The V and J ends lost 4 bases and 7 bases, in that order; junction bases with no gene match: 10. Germline-derived CDR1 and CDR2 are SGDLS and YYNGEE. CDR3: CASSIEGGLSTQYF. The DNA of the CDR3 is TGTGCCAGCAGCATTGAGGGAGGGCTGTCGACCCAGTACTTC. Full variable domain (outside the CDR3, taken from reference TRBV9 and TRBJ2-5): DSGVTQTPKHLITATGQRVTLRCSPRSGDLSVYWYQQSLDQGLQFLIQYYNGEERAKGNILERFSAQQFPDLHSELNLSSLELGDSALYFCASSIEGGLSTQYFGPGTRLLVL.

V and J are TRBV29-1 and TRBJ2-7, with TRBD2 matching 9 bases. V lost 7 bases, J lost 2 bases, and 9 bases stayed unmatched. The CDR3 covers 14 residues. CDR1 is SQVTM and CDR2 is ANQGSEA in the germline V gene. CDR3 DNA sequence: TGCAGCGCCGGTAGGCTAGCGGGAACCTACGAGCAGTACTTC. It encodes CSAGRLAGTYEQYF.

This clone was observed a few times. The DNA for the CDR3 is TGTGCCAGCAGCGCATCCCTGGATGGGCCCCTCACAGATACGCAGTATTTT. This translates into CASSASLDGPLTDTQYF. This rearrangement joins TRBV7-9 to TRBJ2-3, with D unresolved. Trimming stripped 5 bases from V and 2 bases from J, with 20 bases between. Germline CDR1 and CDR2: SEHNR and FQNEAQ (reference sequence). The CDR3 length is 17 residues. Combining the CDR3 with reference TRBV7-9 and TRBJ2-3 gives the whole variable domain DTGVSQNPRHKITKRGQNVTFRCDPISEHNRLYWYRQTLGQGPEFLTYFQNEAQLEKSRLLSDRFSAERPKGSFSTLEIQRTEQGDSAMYLCASSASLDGPLTDTQYFGPGTRLTVL.

The genes are TRBV6-6 and TRBJ1-2; the D is unclear. The germline CDR1 and CDR2 sequences are MNHNY and SVGAGI (reference sequence). The CDR3 is 14 residues long. V dropped 0 bases and J dropped 2 bases, with 7 bases sitting between them. Here the CDR3 DNA reads TGTGCCAGCAGTTACTCGATGCAGAACTATGGCTACACCTTC. It encodes CASSYSMQNYGYTF.

The V and J genes are TRBV5-4 and TRBJ2-7; perhaps TRBD2 as D (6 bases). This CDR3 comprises 14 residues. Germline V lookup: CDR1 SGHNT, CDR2 YYREEE (reference sequence). V shed 9 bases and J shed 5 bases, with 21 bases lying between them. The CDR3 DNA reads TGTGCCATCCCCGTTTCGGAGGGGAGTAACGAGCAGTACTTC. Amino acid sequence: CAIPVSEGSNEQYF.

With regard to this clone: The identical CDR3 is also encoded by other nucleotide sequences in the sample. The chain employs TRBV27 and TRBJ2-5; D call uncertain. V was pared by 6 bases and J by 2 bases, with 13 bases between. The CDR3 spans 14 residues. Germline V lookup: CDR1 MNHEY, CDR2 SMNVEV (reference sequence). The CDR3 region is CASSSQREQETQYF. Here the CDR3 DNA reads TGTGCCAGCAGCTCTCAACGAGAACAAGAGACCCAGTACTTC.

This clone showed up just once. The identical CDR3 is also encoded by other nucleotide sequences in the sample. The chain combines TRBV27 with TRBJ2-1; D unclear. The V end was cut by 5 bases, the J end by 4 bases, with 9 bases between. The CDR3 extends over 13 amino acids. The germline V gene encodes CDR1 MNHEY and CDR2 SMNVEV (reference sequence). In DNA form, the CDR3 reads TGTGCCAGCAGTCCTGACTCGTACAATGAGCAGTTCTTC. Protein: CASSPDSYNEQFF.